This is a list of T cell receptor beta chains from one sample in a study of T cells in Graves' hyperthyroidism and ophthalmopathy. TCRdb reprocessed the multiplex PCR reads via MiXCR and lists one record per CDR3 protein. The sample includes fewer than 650,000 distinct CDR3 sequences, roughly 14% seen only once; the top ten take around 4.5%. The sequenced material came from blood. Receptor source: a woman aged 35 to 49 with Graves' ophthalmopathy. The CDR3 runs from the conserved cysteine through the conserved F or W. A D gene is named only where the DNA matches it firmly. Clone size appears in some rows only: once, few, many, or a class for an expanded clone.

CDR3aa | CDR3nt | v_gene | abundance | d_gene | j_gene
CASSVNSGANTGELFF | TGCGCCAGCAGCGTGAATAGCGGGGCGAACACCGGGGAGCTGTTTTTT | TRBV5-1 | few | TRBD2 | TRBJ2-2
CASSHGHNTGELFF | TGTGCCAGCAGCCACGGGCACAACACCGGGGAGCTGTTTTTT | TRBV7-2 | . | . | TRBJ2-2
CSAPRQGSGELFF | TGCAGTGCTCCAAGACAGGGGAGCGGGGAGCTGTTTTTT | TRBV20-1 | few | TRBD1 | TRBJ2-2
CASSFLAGTYNEQFF | TGTGCCAGCAGTTTCCTGGCGGGAACCTACAATGAGCAGTTCTTC | TRBV6-2/TRBV6-3 | few | . | TRBJ2-1
CASSPGLGAETQYF | TGTGCCAGCAGCCCTGGACTAGGGGCCGAGACCCAGTACTTC | TRBV5-4 | many | TRBD2 | TRBJ2-5
CASTSGAFEQYF | TGTGCCAGCACTAGCGGGGCTTTCGAGCAGTACTTC | TRBV28 | many | TRBD2 | TRBJ2-7
CASTTGSDNSPLHF | TGTGCCAGCACCACAGGGTCCGATAATTCACCCCTCCACTTT | TRBV28 | many | . | TRBJ1-6
CASSFSNRGLEQYF | TGTGCCAGCAGCTTTTCTAACAGGGGGCTTGAGCAGTACTTC | TRBV7-9 | . | TRBD1 | TRBJ2-7
CASSLTTGVGTEAFF | TGTGCCAGCAGCTTAACGACAGGGGTAGGCACTGAAGCTTTCTTT | TRBV5-8 | few | TRBD1 | TRBJ1-1
CASSYSPLTEAYEQYF | TGTGCCAGCAGTTATTCTCCCCTTACAGAAGCTTACGAGCAGTACTTC | TRBV6-5 | many | . | TRBJ2-7
CASSKEAGPPETQYF | TGCGCCAGCAGCAAAGAGGCGGGACCACCGGAGACCCAGTACTTC | TRBV5-1 | . | . | TRBJ2-5
CASSPSDKISGNTIYF | TGTGCCAGCAGTCCCTCAGACAAGATCTCTGGAAACACCATATATTTT | TRBV28 | many | . | TRBJ1-3
CASSMGVVRGYEQYF | TGTGCCAGTAGTATGGGCGTTGTCAGGGGCTACGAGCAGTACTTC | TRBV19 | few | . | TRBJ2-7
CASSLGSNTGELFF | TGTGCCAGCAGTTTAGGATCCAACACCGGGGAGCTGTTTTTT | TRBV7-2 | many | . | TRBJ2-2
CASSLGGPVSPLHF | TGTGCCAGCAGCTTAGGGGGGCCGGTTTCACCCCTCCACTTT | TRBV7-9 | many | . | TRBJ1-6
CASPTGGSLAGELFF | TGTGCCAGCCCTACAGGGGGCTCGTTGGCCGGGGAGCTGTTTTTT | TRBV6-5 | many | TRBD1 | TRBJ2-2
CASRDAGTTPYEQYF | TGTGCCAGCAGGGACGCCGGGACAACCCCATACGAGCAGTACTTC | TRBV6-1 | many | . | TRBJ2-7
CAWTAGTSGGETQYF | TGTGCCTGGACAGCCGGGACATCGGGAGGAGAGACCCAGTACTTC | TRBV30 | many | . | TRBJ2-5
CASSQPGLAVTGELFF | TGTGCCAGCAGCCAACCGGGACTAGCGGTTACCGGGGAGCTGTTTTTT | TRBV11-2 | few | TRBD2 | TRBJ2-2
CASTPMRGAADEQYF | TGTGCCAGCACCCCAATGCGTGGGGCGGCTGACGAGCAGTACTTC | TRBV2 | many | . | TRBJ2-7
CASRQAPDYLEAFF | TGTGCCAGCCGTCAGGCGCCCGATTACCTTGAAGCTTTCTTT | TRBV5-5 | . | . | TRBJ1-1
CATSPSGVGYTF | TGTGCCACCAGCCCCTCCGGGGTTGGCTACACCTTC | TRBV15 | many | . | TRBJ1-2
CSARDVAGAPFEQYF | TGCAGTGCTAGAGATGTGGCAGGGGCGCCTTTCGAGCAGTACTTC | TRBV20-1 | many | . | TRBJ2-7
CASSLEGQLRNYGYTF | TGTGCCAGCAGTTTAGAGGGACAGCTCCGAAACTATGGCTACACCTTC | TRBV12-3/TRBV12-4 | . | TRBD1 | TRBJ1-2
CASSPRPGTRTYEQYF | TGCGCCAGCAGCCCCCGCCCGGGGACTAGGACCTACGAGCAGTACTTC | TRBV4-1 | . | TRBD2 | TRBJ2-7
CASSFSQGLYNSPLHF | TGTGCCAGCAGTTTCTCTCAGGGGCTCTATAATTCACCCCTCCACTTT | TRBV28 | few | . | TRBJ1-6
CAWARDVVSYEQYF | TGTGCCTGGGCAAGGGACGTTGTGTCCTACGAGCAGTACTTC | TRBV30 | many | . | TRBJ2-7
CASSGTRTGPSSEAFF | TGTGCCAGCAGTGGAACCCGGACAGGGCCCTCCTCTGAAGCTTTCTTT | TRBV28 | many | TRBD1 | TRBJ1-1
CAWTRGGHSSWSNTEAFF | TGTGCCTGGACCCGAGGGGGACACTCATCGTGGTCGAACACTGAAGCTTTCTTT | TRBV30 | few | . | TRBJ1-1
CASSSTLGETQYF | TGTGCCAGCAGTTCGACTCTGGGGGAGACCCAGTACTTC | TRBV28 | many | . | TRBJ2-5
CASSFERQETQYF | TGTGCCAGCAGTTTTGAGCGCCAAGAGACCCAGTACTTC | TRBV12-3/TRBV12-4 | many | . | TRBJ2-5
CASSVARTSGRSEQFF | TGTGCCAGCAGCGTAGCGCGAACTAGCGGGAGGAGTGAGCAGTTCTTC | TRBV9 | . | TRBD2 | TRBJ2-1
CASIGTGGTYSNQPQHF | TGTGCCAGTATAGGGACAGGAGGGACCTATAGCAATCAGCCCCAGCATTTT | TRBV19 | few | TRBD1 | TRBJ1-5
CASEPNTGGYEQYF | TGTGCCAGCGAACCTAATACAGGGGGCTACGAGCAGTACTTC | TRBV12-3/TRBV12-4 | many | TRBD1 | TRBJ2-7
CASSLLGGTTYEQYF | TGTGCCAGCAGCTTACTGGGCGGGACCACCTACGAGCAGTACTTC | TRBV7-3 | many | . | TRBJ2-7
CASSLGTSDAETQYF | TGTGCCAGCAGCTTAGGGACTAGCGATGCGGAGACCCAGTACTTC | TRBV7-3 | many | TRBD2 | TRBJ2-5
CASRPRQGAMNTEAFF | TGTGCCAGTAGACCTCGGCAGGGGGCAATGAACACTGAAGCTTTCTTT | TRBV19 | few | TRBD1 | TRBJ1-1
CASSCNRWERETQYF | TGTGCCAGCAGTTGTAATCGTTGGGAAAGGGAGACCCAGTACTTC | TRBV6-2/TRBV6-3 | many | . | TRBJ2-5
CSVEFRTEDRTQYF | TGCAGCGTTGAATTTAGGACGGAAGATCGGACCCAGTACTTC | TRBV29-1 | many | . | TRBJ2-5
CASSYARTNTGELFF | TGTGCCAGCAGTTATGCGAGAACGAACACCGGGGAGCTGTTTTTT | TRBV6-5 | . | . | TRBJ2-2
CSARVGRHANTGELFF | TGCAGTGCTAGAGTGGGAAGGCACGCGAACACCGGGGAGCTGTTTTTT | TRBV20-1 | . | . | TRBJ2-2
CASSRITGGEQYF | TGTGCCAGCAGCCGTATAACAGGGGGCGAGCAGTACTTC | TRBV14 | few | TRBD1 | TRBJ2-7
CAVQLTGTTEAFF | TGTGCCGTCCAATTGACAGGCACCACTGAAGCTTTCTTT | TRBV10-3 | many | . | TRBJ1-1
CASRLPGQGTEQYF | TGTGCCAGCAGGCTTCCGGGACAGGGGACCGAGCAGTACTTC | TRBV28 | many | TRBD1 | TRBJ2-7
CARGTGELFF | TGTGCCAGAGGGACCGGGGAGCTGTTTTTT | TRBV7-9 | many | . | TRBJ2-2
CASSPLETGSETQYF | TGTGCCAGCAGCCCCCTTGAGACAGGCTCGGAGACCCAGTACTTC | TRBV28 | many | . | TRBJ2-5
CASSLAPGRGDQPQHF | TGCGCCAGCAGCTTGGCCCCCGGGAGGGGGGACCAGCCCCAGCATTTT | TRBV5-1 | . | . | TRBJ1-5
CASSQVDRFWETQYF | TGCGCCAGCAGCCAAGTAGACAGGTTCTGGGAGACCCAGTACTTC | TRBV4-1 | . | . | TRBJ2-5
CASRGTGSAESFF | TGTGCCAGCAGAGGGACAGGGAGCGCTGAAAGTTTCTTT | TRBV12-3/TRBV12-4 | . | TRBD1 | TRBJ1-1
CASSPTGTGAGVNTGELFF | TGTGCCAGCAGTCCGACCGGGACAGGGGCTGGGGTGAACACCGGGGAGCTGTTTTTT | TRBV6-2/TRBV6-3 | few | TRBD1 | TRBJ2-2
CASSYPPQEGRNEQYF | TGTGCCAGCAGTTACCCGCCCCAGGAGGGGAGAAACGAGCAGTACTTC | TRBV6-2/TRBV6-3 | many | . | TRBJ2-7
CASSQQPYEQYF | TGTGCCAGCAGTCAACAGCCCTACGAGCAGTACTTC | TRBV25-1 | many | . | TRBJ2-7
CASSLFWTDDGYGYTF | TGTGCCAGCTCACTATTTTGGACAGACGACGGCTATGGCTACACCTTC | TRBV18 | . | . | TRBJ1-2
CATSDPYRSHGYTF | TGTGCCACCAGTGACCCTTACAGGAGTCATGGCTACACCTTC | TRBV24-1 | many | . | TRBJ1-2
CASRRQGAVTGELFF | TGTGCCAGCAGACGACAGGGGGCTGTCACCGGGGAGCTGTTTTTT | TRBV6-2/TRBV6-3 | many | TRBD1 | TRBJ2-2
CASRLQGSLAGELFF | TGTGCCAGCCGACTGCAGGGATCATTGGCCGGGGAGCTGTTTTTT | TRBV12-3/TRBV12-4 | . | . | TRBJ2-2
CASRPQLNYGYTF | TGTGCCAGCAGGCCACAGCTTAACTATGGCTACACCTTC | TRBV6-5 | many | . | TRBJ1-2